The 25 T cell receptor beta chains below come from one sample, sequenced in a study of T cell changes during pregnancy in multiple sclerosis. Assay: immunoSEQ multiplex PCR; the TCRdb copy retains only in-frame clones and omits some. In the table there are about 26,000 clones, roughly 89% of which are singletons. The sequenced sample was CD8+ T cells from peripheral blood mononuclear cells, obtained in the second trimester of pregnancy. These receptors came from a female donor with multiple sclerosis, enrolled in a pregnancy study.

The chain has TRBV28 and TRBJ1-3; TRBD1 is a possible D gene (6 bases). There are 17 residues in the CDR3. CDR1 is MDHEN and CDR2 is SYDVKM in the germline V gene. V lost 7 bases and J 2 bases, leaving 21 bases between the germline ends. In DNA form, the CDR3 reads TGTGCCAGCAACGCCCGGATTCAGGGGATGACTGGAAACACCATATATTTT. It codes for CASNARIQGMTGNTIYF.

The rearrangement joins TRBV28 to TRBJ2-5; D may be TRBD2 (5 bases). CDR1 is MDHEN and CDR2 is SYDVKM in the germline V gene. This CDR3 region has 14 residues. The germline V and J ends were trimmed by 8 bases and 5 bases, with 18 bases remaining between them. The CDR3 protein is CASARLPEGETQYF. DNA of the CDR3: TGTGCCAGCGCACGACTACCCGAAGGGGAGACCCAGTACTTC.

The chain uses TRBV13 and TRBJ1-1; 11 bases line up with TRBD1. Unmatched junction bases numbered 3, after V lost 6 bases and J lost 3 bases. Germline values: CDR1 PRHDT, CDR2 FYEKMQ (reference sequence). The CDR3 has 14 residues. The CDR3 reads CASSKGQGDTEAFF. The CDR3 DNA reads as TGTGCCAGCAGTAAGGGACAGGGGGACACTGAAGCTTTCTTT.

This clone was detected once. Written as DNA, the CDR3 is TGTGCCAGCAGCCACGATACAGGGGTAAACACTGAAGCTTTCTTT. The encoded protein is CASSHDTGVNTEAFF. The chain is built from TRBV4-2 and TRBJ1-1, with 7 bases aligning to TRBD1. There are 15 residues in the CDR3. Per the germline V gene, CDR1 is LGHNA and CDR2 is YNFKEQ. With 3 bases clipped from V and 2 bases from J, the junction kept 6 bases outside the gene matches.

This clone was recorded many times. This chain links TRBV27 with TRBJ2-7, with a weak D call TRBD1 (6 bases). Germline CDR1 and CDR2: MNHEY and SMNVEV (reference sequence). The CDR3 is 15 residues long. V dropped 5 bases and J dropped 0 bases, with 14 bases sitting between them. In DNA form, the CDR3 reads TGTGCCAGCAGTCCGACAGGCCGAAGCTCCTACGAGCAGTACTTC. Translating gives CASSPTGRSSYEQYF.

V and J are TRBV5-5 and TRBJ1-1; 11 positions match TRBD1. Germline CDR1 SGHKS, CDR2 YYEKEE (reference sequence). The CDR3 covers 13 residues. The trim removed 2 bases at V and 8 bases at J, leaving 2 bases unmatched. CDR3 nucleotides: TGTGCCAGCAGCTTCGGGACAGGGGGAGAAGCTTTCTTT. Its translation is CASSFGTGGEAFF. Combining the CDR3 with reference TRBV5-5 and TRBJ1-1 gives the whole variable domain DAGVTQSPTHLIKTRGQQVTLRCSPISGHKSVSWYQQVLGQGPQFIFQYYEKEERGRGNFPDRFSARQFPNYSSELNVNALLLGDSALYLCASSFGTGGEAFFGQGTRLTVV.

This clone appeared a few times. The gene calls are TRBV29-1 and TRBJ2-4; 7 positions agree with TRBD1. Germline trimming cut 6 bases from V and 5 bases from J; bases unmatched to any gene: 10. CDR1 and CDR2 (germline): SQVTM, ANQGSEA. This CDR3 is built from 14 residues. In DNA form, the CDR3 reads TGCAGCGTCGAAAACAGGGGTGGAGAAAACATTCAGTACTTC. This translates into CSVENRGGENIQYF.

The chain uses TRBV5-4 and TRBJ2-1, with D unclear. The germline V and J ends were trimmed by 5 bases and 5 bases, with 8 bases remaining between them. CDR1 and CDR2 (germline): SGHNT, YYREEE (reference sequence). CDR3 length: 12 residues. CDR3 in DNA: TGTGCCAGCAGTCAACAGCACAATGAGCAGTTCTTC. This codes for CASSQQHNEQFF.

The V gene is TRBV10-3, the J gene TRBJ2-1; a weak D match, TRBD2 (5 bases). CDR3 length equals 15 residues. Trimming removed 4 bases from V and 0 bases from J, with 10 bases in between. Germline CDR1 is ENHRY and CDR2 is SYGVKD. In nucleotides, the CDR3 is TGTGCCATCAGTGTATGGGAGAACTCCTACAATGAGCAGTTCTTC. Amino acids: CAISVWENSYNEQFF.

The chain recombines TRBV4-2 with TRBJ1-1; the match to TRBD1 covers 8 bases. The germline V gene has CDR1 LGHNA and CDR2 YNFKEQ. This CDR3 comprises 18 residues. The trim removed 2 bases at V and 4 bases at J, leaving 15 bases unmatched. The CDR3 region has the DNA TGTGCCAGCAGCCAATCGACAGGGGACGCCTTGGGGAGCACTGAAGCTTTCTTT. As protein: CASSQSTGDALGSTEAFF.

The rearrangement uses TRBV6-1 and TRBJ2-2; weak D call: TRBD1 (5 bases). This CDR3 spans 15 amino acids. Germline assignment: CDR1 MNHNS and CDR2 SASEGT. V lost 5 bases and J lost 4, with 14 bases in between. The CDR3 sequence: CASSRQRLGTGELFF. The CDR3, as DNA: TGTGCCAGCAGTCGACAGCGTTTGGGCACCGGGGAGCTGTTTTTT.

The CDR3 is CASSAPTDYYEQYF. The CDR3 nucleotides read TGTGCCAGCAGCGCACCTACAGATTACTACGAGCAGTACTTC. The chain links TRBV6-1 to TRBJ2-7; D uncertain. V was shortened by 6 bases and J by 3 bases, with 15 bases between the two germline ends. Germline V gene lookup returns CDR1 MNHNS and CDR2 SASEGT. The CDR3 covers 14 residues.

The chain employs TRBV6-6 and TRBJ2-7; no clear D. V was trimmed by 6 bases and J by 2 bases, leaving 5 bases between them. CDR1 and CDR2 (germline): MNHNY, SVGAGI (reference sequence). This CDR3 is built from 11 residues. CDR3 nucleotide sequence: TGTGCCAGCAGCCAAACCTACGAGCAGTACTTC. Its translation: CASSQTYEQYF.

The V and J genes are TRBV19 and TRBJ2-1; TRBD2 aligns across 11 bases. Germline V gene sequence: CDR1 LNHDA, CDR2 SQIVND (reference sequence). CDR3 size: 14 residues. J lost 5 bases, V lost 6 bases, and 3 bases had no gene match. As DNA, the CDR3 is TGTGCCAGTAGCCTACTAGCGGGGGACAATGAGCAGTTCTTC. It specifies CASSLLAGDNEQFF.

The rearrangement joins TRBV27 to TRBJ1-2, with 9 nucleotides matching TRBD1. V trimming: 6 bases; J trimming: 0 bases; junction bases outside the gene matches: 8. Germline V lookup: CDR1 MNHEY, CDR2 SMNVEV (reference sequence). This CDR3 contains 16 residues. CDR3 bases: TGTGCCAGCAGCCGGACAGGGGCCCTTACTAACTATGGCTACACCTTC. Its translation: CASSRTGALTNYGYTF.

The chain links TRBV27 to TRBJ2-2; 10 bases align to TRBD2. V was pared by 7 bases and J by 5 bases, with 16 bases of the junction left unmatched. Per germline, CDR1 MNHEY and CDR2 SMNVEV (reference sequence). The CDR3 consists of 18 residues. The CDR3 protein is CASTNRGLARIGTGELFF. Written as DNA, the CDR3 is TGTGCCAGCACCAATAGGGGACTAGCGAGGATTGGGACCGGGGAGCTGTTTTTT.

CDR3 nucleotide sequence: TGTGCCAGCAGCTTTGCCCGCCGGGACAACCCTGGAAACACCATATATTTT. Its protein is CASSFARRDNPGNTIYF. The genes are TRBV5-6 and TRBJ1-3, with a weak D call TRBD1 (6 bases). Germline-derived CDR1 and CDR2 are SGHDT and YYEEEE. The V end lost 2 bases, the J end lost 2 bases, and 17 bases lay between the germline ends. CDR3 length: 17 residues. Using reference TRBV5-6 and TRBJ1-3 for the parts outside the CDR3, the full variable domain is DAGVTQSPTHLIKTRGQQVTLRCSPKSGHDTVSWYQQALGQGPQFIFQYYEEEERQRGNFPDRFSGHQFPNYSSELNVNALLLGDSALYLCASSFARRDNPGNTIYFGEGSWLTVV.

This chain connects TRBV19 to TRBJ1-1; D is unresolved. V gave up 3 bases and J gave up 3 bases, with 14 bases separating them. The CDR3 has 15 residues. CDR1 and CDR2 from the germline V gene are LNHDA and SQIVND (reference sequence). The CDR3 protein is CASSIDSSPYTEAFF. As DNA, the CDR3 is TGTGCCAGTAGTATCGACTCTTCACCGTACACTGAAGCTTTCTTT.

In its sample, this clone was seen once. The gene calls are TRBV5-1 and TRBJ2-3; D is perhaps TRBD2 (6 bases). Germline V gene lookup returns CDR1 SGHRS and CDR2 YFSETQ. The CDR3 covers 17 residues. Trimming shortened V by 4 bases and J by 2 bases, and 20 bases separated the two germline ends. The CDR3 region has the DNA TGCGCCAGCAGCAAGAGGGACGGGGGATTGGACACAGATACGCAGTATTTT. It is translated as CASSKRDGGLDTDTQYF.

The CDR3: CASSPPEHSLHTDTQYF. The CDR3 DNA is TGTGCCAGCAGCCCGCCTGAGCACAGCTTGCACACAGATACGCAGTATTTT. This sequence joins TRBV7-9 and TRBJ2-3; no definite D call. Trimming cost V 5 bases and J 2 bases, with 20 bases left between them. The CDR3 length is 17 residues. CDR1 and CDR2 (germline): SEHNR, FQNEAQ (reference sequence).

The rearrangement links TRBV5-4 to TRBJ2-1, with D perhaps TRBD2 (6 bases). The CDR3 has 14 residues. Germline-derived CDR1 and CDR2 are SGHNT and YYREEE (reference sequence). V lost 0 bases and J 6 bases, leaving 10 bases between the germline ends. This CDR3 is CASSLGTSFNEQFF. CDR3 DNA: TGTGCCAGCAGCTTGGGTACTAGCTTCAATGAGCAGTTCTTC.

This clone is a singleton in its sample. The genes are TRBV4-1 and TRBJ2-7, with TRBD2 matching 15 bases. The CDR3 runs to 17 residues. The ends lost 0 bases at V and 4 bases at J; junction bases unmatched: 4. Germline V gene lookup returns CDR1 MGHRA and CDR2 YSYEKL. DNA for the CDR3: TGCGCCAGCAGCCAAGAAGGGACTAGCGGGAGGTGGTACGAGCAGTACTTC. Encoded protein: CASSQEGTSGRWYEQYF.

CDR3 DNA: TGTGCCACCCAGGGCGGGAGTAAAAACATTCAGTACTTC. Translated: CATQGGSKNIQYF. V usage is TRBV5-4 and J usage is TRBJ2-4; 7 bases match TRBD2. This CDR3 is 13 amino acids long. Germline values: CDR1 SGHNT, CDR2 YYREEE (reference sequence). Losses at the gene ends were 9 bases for V and 4 bases for J; bases not matched to a gene: 7.

The V gene is TRBV7-9, the J gene TRBJ2-1; D possibly corresponds to TRBD2 (5 bases). Per the germline V gene, CDR1 is SEHNR and CDR2 is FQNEAQ (reference sequence). The CDR3 sequence is 15 residues long. Deletions cut 0 bases from V and 5 bases from J, with 11 bases between. The CDR3 nucleotides are TGTGCCAGCAGCTTAGCGATCGGGGAAGACAATGAGCAGTTCTTC. Translating gives CASSLAIGEDNEQFF.

The chain carries TRBV29-1 and TRBJ2-1, with 14 bases identical to TRBD2. Unmatched junction bases numbered 7, after V lost 6 bases and J lost 6 bases. This CDR3 contains 15 residues. The germline V gene has CDR1 SQVTM and CDR2 ANQGSEA. CDR3 loop: CSVGGTSGSSNEQFF. DNA for the CDR3: TGCAGCGTGGGTGGGACTAGCGGGAGTAGCAATGAGCAGTTCTTC.